The table lists the clone carrying this TCR beta chain with a few counts. Source study methods: Nucleated cell counts were estimated from reference gene primer amplification. Here immunoSEQ multiplex PCR was the method, and the copy in TCRdb shows in-frame clones only, minus some. The V and J calls and the clone size are those of that table, but D and trimming were determined from the DNA. The sample records about 260,000 clones, 84% being singletons. The V and J ends lost 7 bases and 2 bases, in that order; junction bases with no gene match: 7. The CDR3 contains 14 residues. CDR1 is GTSNPN, CDR2 SVGIG, per germline (reference sequence). The data belong to a study of blood T cell repertoires in COVID-19. Study at large: Samples representing acute and convalescent COVID-19 were sourced from the United States, Italy and Spain. The cDNA or gDNA used as material had been derived from T cells, B-cell-depleted T cells, or PBMCs.

The chain combines TRBV30 with TRBJ2-2; 7 bases align to TRBD1. The receptor comes from a woman aged 40 to 55 who had recovered from COVID-19. Sequencing input: peripheral blood. CDR3 sequence: CASLDRANTGELFF. The CDR3, as DNA: TGTGCCTCCCTTGACAGGGCCAACACCGGGGAGCTGTTTTTT.